This note documents a single T cell receptor beta chain sequence. Trimming left V 5 bases short and J 1 base short, with 8 bases between. This CDR3 contains 13 residues. CDR1 SGHTA and CDR2 FQGNSA come from the germline V gene. The record originates from a study of blood T cell repertoires in COVID-19. About the study: Material from acute and convalescent COVID-19 was sourced from the United States, Italy and Spain.

Only in-frame clones appear in the TCRdb table, and some are missing; sequencing was by immunoSEQ multiplex PCR. The sample yields about 200,000 clones, about 79% seen once. This clonotype was obtained from a human donor in a cohort sampled during active COVID-19. This chain links TRBV7-2 with TRBJ1-1; D unresolved. The sequencing input was peripheral blood. In DNA, the CDR3 is TGTGCCAGCAGCGTTGGGCCGAACACTGAAGCTTTCTTT. It encodes CASSVGPNTEAFF.